The 25 T cell receptor beta chains presented below share a single source sample, sequenced in a study of shared clonotypes between healthy human individuals. Some clones are missing from TCRdb's copy, which holds only in-frame ones; the method was immunoSEQ multiplex PCR. The profile covers 450,000 to 500,000 clones, with 70% to 80% appearing a single time and approximately 12% taken by the ten largest. The source material was PBMCs. The receptors derive from a woman aged 35 to 49 in good health. Some clones in this sample may be carry-over from other donors' samples.

The genes are TRBV9 and TRBJ1-2; D is unclear. The V end was cut by 0 bases, the J end by 4 bases, with 10 bases between. Per germline, CDR1 SGDLS and CDR2 YYNGEE. This CDR3 region has 14 residues. The DNA for the CDR3 is TGTGCCAGCAGCGTAGCGGGGAAGGGCTATGGCTACACCTTC. This codes for CASSVAGKGYGYTF.

The chain uses TRBV4-1 and TRBJ2-7; 7 bases fit TRBD1. The CDR3 loop spans 13 amino acids. Germline V gene lookup returns CDR1 MGHRA and CDR2 YSYEKL. V trimming: 3 bases; J trimming: 3 bases; junction bases outside the gene matches: 2. The CDR3 DNA sequence: TGCGCCAGCAGCCAGACAGGGAGCTACGAGCAGTACTTC. Protein product: CASSQTGSYEQYF.

A single count supports this clone. The V and J genes are TRBV20-1 and TRBJ2-7; no clear D gene. Trimming took 5 bases from V and 10 from J, leaving 15 bases between them. The germline V gene encodes CDR1 DFQATT and CDR2 SNEGSKA (reference sequence). The CDR3 totals 11 residues. CDR3 loop: CSASEARRQYF. Here the CDR3 DNA reads TGCAGTGCTTCCGAGGCGCGGCGTCAGTACTTC.

The chain employs TRBV2 and TRBJ2-1; no reliable D call. Germline V gene sequence: CDR1 SNHLY, CDR2 FYNNEI. CDR3 size: 15 residues. V was trimmed by 4 bases and J by 1 base, leaving 11 bases between them. The CDR3 coding sequence is TGTGCCAGCAGTGTTGGGATTCCATCCTACAATGAGCAGTTCTTC. Translation gives CASSVGIPSYNEQFF.

J is TRBJ1-5 and V is TRBV19; D unclear. CDR1 and CDR2 (germline): LNHDA, SQIVND (reference sequence). V lost 1 base to trimming and J lost 0 bases, with 7 bases between them. The length of the CDR3 is 15 residues. DNA of the CDR3: TGTGCCAGTAGTATAGTCGGACTTAGCAATCAGCCCCAGCATTTT. Its protein product is CASSIVGLSNQPQHF.

The genes are TRBV6-5 and TRBJ2-2; a possible D gene is TRBD2 (7 bases). This CDR3 has 14 amino acids. The V end lost 6 bases, the J end lost 4 bases, and 12 bases lay between the germline ends. In germline, CDR1 is MNHEY, CDR2 SVGAGI. CDR3 loop: CASSRGGSTGELFF. The CDR3, as DNA: TGTGCCAGCAGCCGCGGGGGCAGCACCGGGGAGCTGTTTTTT.

The V call is TRBV18, the J call TRBJ2-7, with 11 bases fitting TRBD1. The CDR3 consists of 14 residues. Losses at the gene ends were 3 bases for V and 7 bases for J; bases not matched to a gene: 5. Looked up from germline, CDR1 is KGHSH and CDR2 is LQKENI. The CDR3 here is CASSPGQGVQEQYF. The CDR3 nucleotides read TGTGCCAGCTCACCGGGACAGGGGGTACAGGAGCAGTACTTC.

The chain links TRBV7-9 to TRBJ2-3, with D possibly being TRBD2 (6 bases). CDR1 is SEHNR and CDR2 is FQNEAQ in the germline V gene (reference sequence). There are 16 residues in the CDR3. The V gene lost 5 bases and the J gene lost 3 bases, with 18 bases spanning the gap. Written as DNA, the CDR3 is TGTGCCAGCAGCCCCCTCGCGGGGAGAAGTACAGATACGCAGTATTTT. Encoded protein: CASSPLAGRSTDTQYF. Full variable domain (rest looked up from reference TRBV7-9 and TRBJ2-3): DTGVSQNPRHKITKRGQNVTFRCDPISEHNRLYWYRQTLGQGPEFLTYFQNEAQLEKSRLLSDRFSAERPKGSFSTLEIQRTEQGDSAMYLCASSPLAGRSTDTQYFGPGTRLTVL.

With regard to this clone: The same CDR3 also results from other DNA sequences found in this sample. The chain uses TRBV4-3 and TRBJ2-3; no clear D. CDR3 length: 14 amino acids. The germline V gene encodes CDR1 LGHNA and CDR2 YSLEER. The V end was cut by 0 bases, the J end by 1 base, with 5 bases between. Here the CDR3 DNA reads TGCGCCAGCAGCCAAGATCTGGGCACAGATACGCAGTATTTT. Protein: CASSQDLGTDTQYF.

This clone was seen a few times. This chain connects TRBV14 to TRBJ2-7; a possible D gene is TRBD1 (5 bases). CDR3 length: 14 amino acids. Deletions cut 1 base from V and 0 bases from J, with 7 bases between. Germline V lookup: CDR1 SGHDN, CDR2 FVKESK. CDR3 in amino acids: CASSQVQASYEQYF. CDR3 DNA: TGTGCCAGCAGCCAAGTACAGGCCTCCTACGAGCAGTACTTC.

The genes are TRBV5-1 and TRBJ2-1; D not certain. The CDR3 sequence is 13 residues long. V lost 2 bases, J lost 5 bases, and 8 bases lay in between. Germline values: CDR1 SGHRS, CDR2 YFSETQ. The chain's CDR3 is CASSFVRDNEQFF. The CDR3, as DNA: TGCGCCAGCAGCTTCGTCCGGGACAATGAGCAGTTCTTC. Variable domain in full (rest from reference TRBV5-1 and TRBJ2-1): KAGVTQTPRYLIKTRGQQVTLSCSPISGHRSVSWYQQTPGQGLQFLFEYFSETQRNKGNFPGRFSGRQFSNSRSEMNVSTLELGDSALYLCASSFVRDNEQFFGPGTRLTVL.

The genes are TRBV28 and TRBJ2-4; D may be TRBD1 (7 bases). V was pared by 4 bases and J by 0 bases, with 16 bases between. The CDR3 contains 17 residues. Germline V gives CDR1 MDHEN, CDR2 SYDVKM. CDR3 residues: CASSSWSGGLAKNIQYF. The CDR3 DNA reads as TGTGCCAGCAGTTCCTGGTCAGGGGGACTAGCCAAAAACATTCAGTACTTC. The whole variable domain, filled in from reference TRBV28 and TRBJ2-4, reads DVKVTQSSRYLVKRTGEKVFLECVQDMDHENMFWYRQDPGLGLRLIYFSYDVKMKEKGDIPEGYSVSREKKERFSLILESASTNQTSMYLCASSSWSGGLAKNIQYFGAGTRLSVL.

The J gene is TRBJ1-1, the V gene TRBV5-6; a weak D match, TRBD1 (5 bases). Germline CDR1 and CDR2: SGHDT and YYEEEE. Between the trimmed V and J ends, which lost 2 bases and 4 bases, there was a span of 9 bases. The CDR3 spans 13 residues. CDR3 amino acids: CASSLGVATEAFF. In nucleotides, the CDR3 is TGTGCCAGCAGCTTAGGGGTGGCCACTGAAGCTTTCTTT.

V and J are TRBV6-1 and TRBJ1-1, with D tentatively TRBD1 (5 bases). Trimming cost V 7 bases and J 4 bases, with 19 bases left between them. This CDR3 region has 15 residues. Germline-derived CDR1 and CDR2 are MNHNS and SASEGT. Here the CDR3 reads CASTYLRDGGTEAFF. The CDR3 DNA follows: TGTGCCAGCACTTATCTCAGGGACGGCGGCACTGAAGCTTTCTTT.

V is TRBV5-1 and J is TRBJ2-5; 7 nucleotides agree with TRBD2. V dropped 0 bases and J dropped 2; count of bases not matched to a gene: 7. The CDR3 extends over 16 amino acids. In germline, CDR1 is SGHRS, CDR2 YFSETQ. The CDR3 sequence is CASSLGPGGAQETQYF. CDR3 nucleotides: TGCGCCAGCAGCTTGGGACCGGGAGGTGCGCAAGAGACCCAGTACTTC.

This rearrangement joins TRBV28 to TRBJ1-1; D uncertain. The CDR3 contains 13 residues. Germline V gene sequence: CDR1 MDHEN, CDR2 SYDVKM. Trimming removed 3 bases at V and 1 base at J, with 6 bases between. The CDR3 DNA reads as TGTGCCAGCAGTTTTTTGGCGAACACTGAAGCTTTCTTT. Its protein product is CASSFLANTEAFF.

The rearrangement uses TRBV2 and TRBJ1-2, with D uncertain. Germline CDR1 is SNHLY and CDR2 is FYNNEI. The V gene lost 3 bases and the J gene lost 4 bases, with 15 bases spanning the gap. The CDR3 runs to 15 residues. CDR3 sequence (DNA): TGTGCCAGCAGTGAGGAGGGAAAGGGTGGCTATGGCTACACCTTC. It encodes CASSEEGKGGYGYTF.

This chain joins TRBV11-2 and TRBJ2-7, with 7 bases matching TRBD1. The CDR3 totals 15 residues. CDR1 is SGHAT and CDR2 is FQNNGV in the germline V gene. V lost 2 bases to trimming and J lost 7 bases; unmatched junction nucleotides: 11. This CDR3 reads CASSLNRGYLWEQYF. The CDR3 DNA is TGTGCCAGCAGCTTAAACAGGGGATACTTGTGGGAGCAGTACTTC.

This chain connects TRBV5-1 to TRBJ2-7; TRBD2 aligns across 10 bases. CDR1 and CDR2 from the germline V gene are SGHRS and YFSETQ. The CDR3 is 14 residues long. V gave up 6 bases and J gave up 3 bases; unmatched junction bases: 6. The CDR3 region is CASKKREGLYEQYF. CDR3 DNA: TGCGCCAGCAAAAAGCGGGAGGGCCTCTACGAGCAGTACTTC. The full variable domain, with the rest looked up from reference TRBV5-1 and TRBJ2-7, is KAGVTQTPRYLIKTRGQQVTLSCSPISGHRSVSWYQQTPGQGLQFLFEYFSETQRNKGNFPGRFSGRQFSNSRSEMNVSTLELGDSALYLCASKKREGLYEQYFGPGTRLTVT.

The chain combines TRBV5-3 with TRBJ2-5; D gene unclear. TRBV5-3 belongs to the ORF category, with a function that is uncertain. Trimming shortened V by 4 bases and J by 2 bases, and 9 bases separated the two germline ends. CDR3 size: 13 residues. This CDR3 is CARSPGLQETQYF. The CDR3 DNA sequence: TGTGCCAGAAGCCCTGGGCTACAAGAGACCCAGTACTTC.

This chain uses TRBV4-1 with TRBJ2-5; TRBD2 matches 12 bases. The trim removed 3 bases at V and 5 bases at J, leaving 7 bases unmatched. The CDR3 contains 16 residues. Germline V gene sequence: CDR1 MGHRA, CDR2 YSYEKL. The CDR3 DNA reads TGCGCCAGCAGCCATGGGCTAGCGGGAGGGAGTGAGACCCAGTACTTC. It is translated as CASSHGLAGGSETQYF.

The chain is built from TRBV7-8 and TRBJ1-4, with TRBD1 identical over 8 bases. There are 14 residues in the CDR3. The J segment lost 3 bases and the V segment lost 3 bases, leaving 0 bases of the junction unmatched. In germline, CDR1 is SGHVS, CDR2 FQNEAQ. CDR3 region: CASSLTGANEKLFF. In nucleotides, the CDR3 is TGTGCCAGCAGCTTGACAGGGGCTAATGAAAAACTGTTTTTT.

The rearrangement links TRBV28 to TRBJ2-1, with TRBD2 identical over 8 bases. Germline-derived CDR1 and CDR2 are MDHEN and SYDVKM. With V trimmed by 5 bases and J by 6 bases, 12 bases remained unmatched. This CDR3 is 16 amino acids long. The CDR3 DNA reads as TGTGCCAGCAGTAGTCGAGGCGGGAGGAGTGGCAATGAGCAGTTCTTC. Its protein is CASSSRGGRSGNEQFF. Full variable domain (outside the CDR3, taken from reference TRBV28 and TRBJ2-1): DVKVTQSSRYLVKRTGEKVFLECVQDMDHENMFWYRQDPGLGLRLIYFSYDVKMKEKGDIPEGYSVSREKKERFSLILESASTNQTSMYLCASSSRGGRSGNEQFFGPGTRLTVL.

V is TRBV7-3 and J is TRBJ2-3, with 10 nucleotides matching TRBD2. V was pared by 2 bases and J by 1 base, with 0 bases of the junction left unmatched. Per the germline V gene, CDR1 is SGHTA and CDR2 is FQGTGA. This CDR3 is 15 amino acids long. DNA for the CDR3: TGTGCCAGCAGCTTAGGACTAGCGGGCACAGATACGCAGTATTTT. Translating gives CASSLGLAGTDTQYF.

The chain is built from TRBV5-4 and TRBJ2-4, with D perhaps TRBD1 or TRBD2 (6 bases each). Germline V gene sequence: CDR1 SGHNT, CDR2 YYREEE (reference sequence). The CDR3 contains 17 residues. The germline V and J ends were trimmed by 1 base and 8 bases, with 22 bases remaining between them. Here the CDR3 reads CASSLSRGVRGGDIQYF. The DNA of the CDR3 is TGTGCCAGCAGCTTGTCTCGGGGAGTCAGGGGAGGCGACATTCAGTACTTC.